The T cell receptor beta chain under discussion was sequenced for a study of T cell responses to AZD1222 COVID-19 vaccine. Study-wide points: Baseline testing showed seropositivity in only six or seven AZD1222 recipients. After the peak T cell response, and only then, were repertoires sampled. Vaccination with two AZD1222 doses was followed by a rise in Spike-specific TCR breadth and depth. Nearly half of the spike-specific TCRs reportedly recognize variant regions that carry no mutations.

The germline V gene encodes CDR1 SGDLS and CDR2 YYNGEE. This CDR3 spans 15 amino acids. Trimming pared 3 bases from V and 4 bases from J, leaving 17 bases between. Measured with immunoSEQ multiplex PCR; TCRdb has only the in-frame clones, and not every one. This table has fewer than 100,000 clones, approximately 84% appearing once. Concerning this clone: The antigen remains undetermined.

The clonotype was recovered from an adult in good health. The chain carries TRBV9 and TRBJ2-7; D may be TRBD1 (7 bases). The material was peripheral blood, obtained on day 0 of AZD1222 vaccination. The CDR3 region is CASSADGGQRYEQYF. Here the CDR3 DNA reads TGTGCCAGCAGCGCCGACGGGGGACAGAGGTACGAGCAGTACTTC.